A selection of T cell receptor beta chains follows, all from one sample in a study of blood T cell repertoires in COVID-19. Here immunoSEQ multiplex PCR was the method, and the copy in TCRdb shows in-frame clones only, minus some. The table has about 90,000 clones, 70% to 90% seen once. Input material: peripheral blood. The receptors were sampled from a man over 45 with acute or convalescent COVID-19. CDR3s include the opening cysteine and the closing phenylalanine or tryptophan. The D gene is left open where the match is weak. Not every row has a clone size; where given, it reads once, few, many or a size class.

d_gene	v_gene	j_gene	abundance	CDR3nt	CDR3aa
.	TRBV19	TRBJ1-5	.	TGTGCCAGTAAAGGGGTAGGCGGGACTTTACGAAATCAGCCCCAGCATTTT	CASKGVGGTLRNQPQHF
TRBD2	TRBV2	TRBJ2-5	.	TGTGCCAGCAGTCAACCGGGGACTAGCGTTAGATTCGGGGAGACCCAGTACTTC	CASSQPGTSVRFGETQYF
.	TRBV14	TRBJ1-2	.	TGTGCCAGCAGCCAAGGTGACAGCTTAAACTATGGCTACACCTTC	CASSQGDSLNYGYTF
TRBD1	TRBV4-3	TRBJ2-7	.	TGCGCCAGCAGCCAACCAACAGGGGTGGGGGAGCAGTACTTC	CASSQPTGVGEQYF
TRBD1	TRBV10-3	TRBJ2-7	.	TGTGCCATCAGGGAGGACAGGGGGGGAACCTACGAGCAGTACTTC	CAIREDRGGTYEQYF
.	TRBV10-2	TRBJ2-5	.	TGCGCCAGCAGTGAGTCACGTAGGAGACTAGATCAAGAGACCCAGTACTTC	CASSESRRRLDQETQYF
TRBD2	TRBV11-3	TRBJ2-3	.	TGTGCCAGCAGCTTAGAGAGACTAGCGCGACCTAGGGATACGCAGTATTTT	CASSLERLARPRDTQYF
.	TRBV6-4	TRBJ2-3	.	TGTGCCAGCAGTGGGACAGGCACAGATACGCAGTATTTT	CASSGTGTDTQYF
.	TRBV4-2	TRBJ2-1	medium-sized	TGTGCCAGCAGCCAAGATCGGGGAGGCTCTTACAATGAGCAGTTCTTC	CASSQDRGGSYNEQFF
TRBD1	TRBV10-3	TRBJ1-1	.	TGTGCCATCAACCACAGGGGGCGCGACACTGAAGCTTTCTTT	CAINHRGRDTEAFF
.	TRBV6-5	TRBJ2-7	few	TGTGCCAGCAGTTACTCGATTCGGGTGCTAATCTACGAGCAGTACTTC	CASSYSIRVLIYEQYF
TRBD1	TRBV4-1	TRBJ2-1	.	TGCGCCAGCAGCTTACAGGGGTTTGAGCAGTTCTTC	CASSLQGFEQFF
TRBD1	TRBV30	TRBJ1-2	.	TGTGCCTGGAGTTACACAGGGGCTCCCTCTAACTATGGCTACACCTTC	CAWSYTGAPSNYGYTF
TRBD2	TRBV7-3	TRBJ2-3	once	TGTGCCAGCAGCTTAATATCGGGGGGAAGCACAGATACGCAGTATTTT	CASSLISGGSTDTQYF
.	TRBV14	TRBJ2-7	.	TGTGCCAGCAGCCAAGTGGTTATGGGCTCCGGCTCCTACGAGCAGTACTTC	CASSQVVMGSGSYEQYF
.	TRBV4-1	TRBJ2-3	once	TGCGCCAGCAGCCAAGATCAGCTAGCATCAGATACGCAGTATTTT	CASSQDQLASDTQYF
.	TRBV14	TRBJ2-3	.	TGTGCCAGCAGCCAAGATCTACACAGGGGAGGCGCAGATACGCAGTATTTT	CASSQDLHRGGADTQYF
.	TRBV19	TRBJ2-5	few	TGTGCCAGTAGTATACTACAGCCACAAGAGACCCAGTACTTC	CASSILQPQETQYF
TRBD2	TRBV5-4	TRBJ2-2	once	TGTGCCAGCAGCGAGAAGACTAGCGGGAGGTCCGGGGAGCTGTTTTTT	CASSEKTSGRSGELFF
TRBD2	TRBV11-2	TRBJ2-7	.	TGTGCCAGCAGCAGAACCGGGACTAGCGGGGACTACGAGCAGTACTTC	CASSRTGTSGDYEQYF
TRBD1	TRBV2	TRBJ1-3	.	TGTGCCAGCAGCCGACTAGGACAGGGGGGGTCTGGAAACACCATATATTTT	CASSRLGQGGSGNTIYF
TRBD1	TRBV5-6	TRBJ1-2	.	TGTGCCAGCAGATCAACAGGGGGCGTTGGCTACACCTTC	CASRSTGGVGYTF
TRBD2	TRBV10-1	TRBJ2-5	.	TGCGCCAGCAGTCCTGGACTAGCGGGCGCTGAGACCCAGTACTTC	CASSPGLAGAETQYF
.	TRBV9	TRBJ2-3	.	TGTGCCAGCAGCGTAGAGCAGCCGGGACTTCGCACAGATACGCAGTATTTT	CASSVEQPGLRTDTQYF
TRBD1	TRBV6-5	TRBJ1-5	.	TGTGCCAGCAGATCCGGGACAGGGGGCGCCCAGCCCCAGCATTTT	CASRSGTGGAQPQHF
.	TRBV7-9	TRBJ1-2	.	TGTGCCAGCAGCTTCCAGGGGAACTATGGCTACACCTTC	CASSFQGNYGYTF
TRBD2	TRBV9	TRBJ2-1	.	TGTGCCAGCAGCGTACTGAGCGGGAGAAGGGATGAGCAGTTCTTC	CASSVLSGRRDEQFF
TRBD1	TRBV5-4	TRBJ2-7	few	TGTGCCAGCAGCTTGAGCGGGACAGGGTGGTACGAGCAGTACTTC	CASSLSGTGWYEQYF
TRBD2	TRBV9	TRBJ2-2	.	TGTGCCAGCAGCGTAGTTCCCAGCGGGAGCGGCGGGGAGCTGTTTTTT	CASSVVPSGSGGELFF
TRBD2	TRBV3-1/TRBV3-2	TRBJ2-7	.	TGTGCCAGCAGCCCCCGCGGGGGGACCTCCTACGAGCAGTACTTC	CASSPRGGTSYEQYF
TRBD1	TRBV27	TRBJ2-7	.	TGTGCCAGCAGTTTAAGGGGACAGATCTACGAGCAGTACTTC	CASSLRGQIYEQYF
TRBD1	TRBV28	TRBJ1-2	.	TGTGCCAGCAGTTTAAGCCCCGGGACAGGCTTCGATGGCTACACCTTC	CASSLSPGTGFDGYTF
.	TRBV19	TRBJ1-1	.	TGTGCCAGTAGTATCGGCAGGGCTATGACTGAAGCTTTCTTT	CASSIGRAMTEAFF